The 28 T cell receptor beta chains presented below share a single source sample, sequenced in a study of T-cell reconstitution after alpha-beta-depleted transplantation in children. For TCRbeta, the library was prepared with unique molecular identifiers. TCRdb re-analysed the PCR reads in MiXCR, keeping a single row per CDR3 protein. The sample gives 120,000 or so distinct CDR3 sequences, about 9.3% of which show up once; approximately 8% is in the top ten. Material: PBMCs from the stem cell graft donor, obtained from the stem cell graft. All receptors derive from a human donor who donated a stem cell graft to a child with acute lymphoblastic leukemia.

This clonotype was observed at least ten times. The chain has TRBV7-2 and TRBJ2-5; D might be TRBD2 (6 bases). Germline-derived CDR1 and CDR2 are SGHTA and FQGNSA. The CDR3 runs 14 residues. Trimming pared 6 bases from V and 2 bases from J, leaving 13 bases between. The CDR3 here is CASRAGTLQETQYF. The CDR3 coding sequence is TGTGCCAGCAGGGCCGGGACTTTACAAGAGACCCAGTACTTC.

The table lists this clonotype with many counts. This chain connects TRBV29-1 to TRBJ2-5; D gene uncertain. The CDR3 has 11 residues. Germline CDR1 is SQVTM and CDR2 is ANQGSEA. V was shortened by 2 bases and J by 2 bases, with 3 bases between the two germline ends. CDR3 residues: CSVEQQETQYF. The CDR3 nucleotides read TGCAGCGTTGAACAGCAAGAGACCCAGTACTTC.

This clonotype was recorded at least ten times. The rearrangement links TRBV12-3 or TRBV12-4 to TRBJ2-3, with D perhaps matching TRBD2 (6 bases). This CDR3 spans 15 amino acids. Trimming shortened V by 4 bases and J by 6 bases, and 17 bases separated the two germline ends. In DNA form, the CDR3 reads TGTGCCAGCAGTTCAACGGGCGGGGTTGGGGATACGCAGTATTTT. It specifies CASSSTGGVGDTQYF.

This clonotype was found many times. This chain links TRBV12-3 or TRBV12-4 with TRBJ2-5; D is unresolved. The ends were cut back, 3 bases at V and 7 bases at J, with 15 bases in the middle. This CDR3 comprises 14 residues. CDR3 in amino acids: CASSFRRGGGTQYF. In DNA, the CDR3 is TGTGCCAGCAGTTTTCGGCGTGGTGGTGGGACCCAGTACTTC.

This clonotype was seen ten or more times. This chain links TRBV7-9 with TRBJ1-2; D gene uncertain. The CDR3 covers 13 residues. Germline CDR1 reads SEHNR; CDR2 reads FQNEAQ (reference sequence). Between the trimmed V and J ends, which lost 2 bases and 4 bases, there was a span of 8 bases. The CDR3 sequence: CASSLSGSYGYTF. For the CDR3, the DNA is TGTGCCAGCAGCTTATCCGGGAGCTATGGCTACACCTTC.

This clonotype was observed many times. The chain carries TRBV20-1 and TRBJ2-7, with 10 bases that match TRBD2. Unmatched junction bases numbered 12, after V lost 6 bases and J lost 7 bases. The germline CDR1 and CDR2 sequences are DFQATT and SNEGSKA (reference sequence). The CDR3 spans 14 residues. The CDR3 nucleotides read TGCAGTGCGACCCCTAGCGGGAGAGTGGTTGAGCAGTACTTC. Protein: CSATPSGRVVEQYF.

This clonotype has at least ten counts. This chain uses TRBV20-1 with TRBJ2-1; 12 bases match TRBD2. This CDR3 has 15 residues. Per the germline V gene, CDR1 is DFQATT and CDR2 is SNEGSKA (reference sequence). Trimming took 6 bases from V and 0 from J; bases not matched to a gene: 3. The CDR3 loop reads CSARTSGISYNEQFF. DNA for the CDR3: TGCAGTGCGCGGACTAGCGGGATCTCCTACAATGAGCAGTTCTTC.

The table lists this clonotype with many counts. CDR3 residues: CASSRRAGGQADTQYF. Written as DNA, the CDR3 is TGTGCCAGCAGTCGAAGGGCGGGAGGGCAAGCAGATACGCAGTATTTT. This chain uses TRBV14 with TRBJ2-3; 9 bases are shared with TRBD2. This CDR3 region has 16 residues. V shed 6 bases, J shed 4 bases, and the junction held 11 bases outside the gene matches. CDR1 and CDR2 (germline): SGHDN, FVKESK.

This clonotype was counted many times. The chain is built from TRBV6-2 or TRBV6-3 and TRBJ1-1, with D perhaps matching TRBD1 (6 bases). Trimming removed 4 bases from V and 4 bases from J, with 16 bases in between. The germline V gene has CDR1 MNHEY and CDR2 SVGEGT. The CDR3 covers 15 residues. The CDR3 loop reads CASSSHRVGITEAFF. CDR3 bases: TGTGCCAGCAGTTCGCACAGGGTCGGGATCACTGAAGCTTTCTTT.

In this sample, this clonotype turned up many times. The chain is built from TRBV9 and TRBJ2-1; D is ambiguous. From germline, CDR1 is SGDLS and CDR2 YYNGEE. The CDR3 totals 15 residues. V gave up 4 bases and J gave up 7 bases, with 18 bases separating them. The CDR3 DNA follows: TGTGCCAGCAGCCCGGACCGTTTAGCAGAGAATGAGCAGTTCTTC. As protein: CASSPDRLAENEQFF. The whole variable domain, filled in from reference TRBV9 and TRBJ2-1, reads DSGVTQTPKHLITATGQRVTLRCSPRSGDLSVYWYQQSLDQGLQFLIQYYNGEERAKGNILERFSAQQFPDLHSELNLSSLELGDSALYFCASSPDRLAENEQFFGPGTRLTVL.

This clonotype was picked up many times. The CDR3 DNA sequence: TGCGCCAGCAGCCAAGATAGTAGCGGGGGGTACAATGAGCAGTTCTTC. It is translated as CASSQDSSGGYNEQFF. This sequence joins TRBV4-3 and TRBJ2-1; 10 positions match TRBD2. V lost 0 bases, J lost 4 bases, and 3 bases stayed unmatched. CDR1 and CDR2 from the germline V gene are LGHNA and YSLEER. The CDR3 length is 16 residues.

This clonotype was picked up many times. The chain recombines TRBV7-8 with TRBJ1-1; 8 bases map to TRBD1. Germline V gene data show CDR1 as SGHVS and CDR2 as FQNEAQ. The CDR3 extends over 16 amino acids. Germline trimming cut 2 bases from V and 3 bases from J; bases unmatched to any gene: 8. CDR3: CASSLSRTGQDTEAFF. The CDR3 nucleotides are TGTGCCAGCAGCTTATCGAGGACAGGGCAGGACACTGAAGCTTTCTTT.

This clonotype showed up many times. The chain combines TRBV5-1 with TRBJ1-4; D possibly corresponds to TRBD1 (5 bases). The germline CDR1 and CDR2 sequences are SGHRS and YFSETQ. This CDR3 is built from 17 residues. Trimming shortened V by 2 bases and J by 3 bases, and 17 bases separated the two germline ends. The CDR3 loop is CASSFDRGRISNEKLFF. CDR3 nucleotides: TGCGCCAGCAGCTTCGATAGGGGAAGGATTTCTAATGAAAAACTGTTTTTT. The full variable domain, in which reference TRBV5-1 and TRBJ1-4 provide the parts outside the CDR3, is KAGVTQTPRYLIKTRGQQVTLSCSPISGHRSVSWYQQTPGQGLQFLFEYFSETQRNKGNFPGRFSGRQFSNSRSEMNVSTLELGDSALYLCASSFDRGRISNEKLFFGSGTQLSVL.

This rearrangement joins TRBV18 to TRBJ1-1; D is ambiguous. The CDR3 has 12 amino acids. CDR1 KGHSH and CDR2 LQKENI come from the germline V gene. Trimming removed 2 bases at V and 3 bases at J, with 4 bases between. As DNA, the CDR3 is TGTGCCAGCTCACCATTGGACACTGAAGCTTTCTTT. This sequence encodes CASSPLDTEAFF.

This clonotype was observed at least ten times. The gene calls are TRBV27 and TRBJ2-7; D unresolved. The V gene's germline CDR1 is MNHEY and CDR2 SMNVEV (reference sequence). With 2 bases removed from V and 2 bases from J, the gap between germline ends came to 13 bases. This CDR3 has 15 residues. As DNA, the CDR3 is TGTGCCAGCAGTTTAGGCCGTTTACCCCCCTACGAGCAGTACTTC. Protein sequence: CASSLGRLPPYEQYF.

This clonotype was counted many times. This sequence joins TRBV6-2 or TRBV6-3 and TRBJ1-2; D not certain. From germline, CDR1 is MNHEY and CDR2 SVGEGT. The V gene lost 4 bases and the J gene lost 2 bases, with 11 bases spanning the gap. The CDR3 is made up of 14 amino acids. CDR3 in amino acids: CASSSSTPNYGYTF. CDR3 nucleotides: TGTGCCAGCAGTTCTTCAACACCGAACTATGGCTACACCTTC.

This clonotype was counted a few times. This chain uses TRBV20-1 with TRBJ1-2; TRBD1 might be the D (6 bases). CDR1 DFQATT and CDR2 SNEGSKA come from the germline V gene (reference sequence). The CDR3 contains 15 residues. The CDR3 nucleotides read TGCTTCGAAGCACCCGGGACAACTCGAGGCTATGGCTACACCTTC. Translation gives CFEAPGTTRGYGYTF.

A remark on this clonotype: It may be a read error: a sequence one base away is much more abundant. This chain joins TRBV12-3 or TRBV12-4 and TRBJ2-7, with 7 bases that match TRBD1. CDR3 length: 14 residues. This chain's CDR3 is CASSLARTGYEHYF. The CDR3 nucleotides read TGTGCCAGCAGTTTAGCGCGGACAGGCTACGAGCATTACTTC.

This clonotype occurred many times. The rearrangement links TRBV12-3 or TRBV12-4 to TRBJ1-3; D unclear. This CDR3 comprises 16 residues. The ends were cut back, 6 bases at V and 0 bases at J, with 15 bases in the middle. The CDR3: CASSDLKVLSGNTIYF. The CDR3 bases are TGTGCCAGCAGCGACCTAAAAGTTCTCTCTGGAAACACCATATATTTT.

This clonotype was observed many times. The CDR3 DNA reads as TGTGCCAGCAGTTCCCCAGTCCGGGGAGGGGGGGGATCTGGGGCCAACGTCCTGACTTTC. Translated: CASSSPVRGGGGSGANVLTF. The chain uses TRBV27 and TRBJ2-6, with a tentative D call TRBD2 (7 bases). Trimming stripped 4 bases from V and 1 base from J, with 23 bases between. The CDR3 spans 20 residues. CDR1 is MNHEY, CDR2 SMNVEV, per germline (reference sequence). Combining the CDR3 with reference TRBV27 and TRBJ2-6 gives the whole variable domain EAQVTQNPRYLITVTGKKLTVTCSQNMNHEYMSWYRQDPGLGLRQIYYSMNVEVTDKGDVPEGYKVSRKEKRNFPLILESPSPNQTSLYFCASSSPVRGGGGSGANVLTFGAGSRLTVL.

Many counts were recorded for this clonotype. The gene calls are TRBV6-2 or TRBV6-3 and TRBJ2-1, with 8 bases that match TRBD1. CDR3 length: 14 residues. Germline values: CDR1 MNHEY, CDR2 SVGEGT. Trimming took 2 bases from V and 14 from J; bases not matched to a gene: 11. In DNA, the CDR3 is TGTGCCAGCAGTTACCCTGGACAGGGTACCTCAAAGTTCTTC. Encoded protein: CASSYPGQGTSKFF.

The rearrangement links TRBV11-3 to TRBJ2-3, with D perhaps being TRBD1 or TRBD2 (6 bases each). V lost 4 bases, J lost 1 base, and 9 bases lay in between. Per the germline V gene, CDR1 is SGHNT and CDR2 is YENEEA. This CDR3 has 14 residues. The CDR3 region has the DNA TGTGCCAGCAGCTCAAGGGGGGGCACAGATACGCAGTATTTT. It encodes CASSSRGGTDTQYF.

This clonotype was observed a few times. The rearrangement joins TRBV2 to TRBJ2-3; D call uncertain. The length of the CDR3 is 14 residues. V lost 3 bases to trimming and J lost 5 bases, with 12 bases between them. Germline V CDR1 and CDR2: SNHLY, FYNNEI. For the CDR3, the DNA is TGTGCCAGCAGTGATAGGTCCCCGGAAGATACGCAGTATTTT. Translated: CASSDRSPEDTQYF.

This clonotype occurred many times. The genes are TRBV29-1 and TRBJ2-1; D possibly corresponds to TRBD2 (6 bases). The CDR3 runs 16 residues. The germline V gene has CDR1 SQVTM and CDR2 ANQGSEA. With 6 bases removed from V and 3 bases from J, the gap between germline ends came to 21 bases. CDR3 coding DNA: TGCAGCGTGATTGTGGGGGGTGGGCGGGTCTACAATGAGCAGTTCTTC. Residues: CSVIVGGGRVYNEQFF.

This clonotype has a count of ten or more. This chain connects TRBV20-1 to TRBJ2-3; 10 nucleotides match TRBD2. The trim removed 1 base at V and 0 bases at J, leaving 10 bases unmatched. The CDR3 has 18 amino acids. Germline V gene lookup returns CDR1 DFQATT and CDR2 SNEGSKA (reference sequence). The CDR3: CSARGPSGGASSTDTQYF. The CDR3 nucleotides read TGCAGTGCTAGAGGGCCCAGCGGGGGGGCCTCGAGCACAGATACGCAGTATTTT.

This chain joins TRBV4-2 and TRBJ1-2, with D possibly matching TRBD1 (5 bases). The ends were cut back, 10 bases at V and 8 bases at J, with 17 bases in the middle. The CDR3 totals 12 residues. Germline V gene sequence: CDR1 LGHNA, CDR2 YNFKEQ. CDR3 sequence: CAMSPGIVGYTF. Here the CDR3 DNA reads TGTGCCATGAGCCCAGGGATCGTCGGCTACACCTTC.

This clonotype was counted many times. The rearrangement links TRBV5-1 to TRBJ2-2; D is possibly TRBD1 or TRBD2 (6 bases each). The CDR3 sequence is 15 residues long. With 6 bases removed from V and 1 base from J, the gap between germline ends came to 13 bases. Germline V lookup: CDR1 SGHRS, CDR2 YFSETQ. CDR3 residues: CASTGGGRNTGELFF. The CDR3 DNA follows: TGCGCCAGCACAGGAGGGGGGCGGAACACCGGGGAGCTGTTTTTT.

This clonotype was found many times. The rearrangement links TRBV4-1 to TRBJ1-1, with a possible D match to TRBD1 (5 bases). The V gene's germline CDR1 is MGHRA and CDR2 YSYEKL. The CDR3 is 17 residues long. Trimming removed 5 bases at V and 0 bases at J, with 19 bases between. DNA of the CDR3: TGCGCCAGCAGCATCCTCCCGGGGCAACAAATGAACACTGAAGCTTTCTTT. Translating gives CASSILPGQQMNTEAFF.